The present T cell receptor (beta chain) was sequenced within a study of T cells in Graves' hyperthyroidism and ophthalmopathy. Amplified TCR beta CDR3 regions derived from RNA transcripts. The primer set for the first-round RT-PCR of the TCR CDR3 was HTBI. From the multiplex PCR reads, TCRdb called clonotypes with MiXCR, one entry per CDR3 protein. This sample has about 500,000 distinct CDR3 sequences, with 35% to 50% found just once. As to this clonotype: What it binds is not known.

Study results and limitations: For ophthalmopathy, model prediction preceded onset by a median about 6 months. Most clonotypes that expanded in the thyroid above 0.001 also showed up in blood. Ophthalmopathy was distinguished from stable hyperthyroidism by 13 V-J signatures.

Germline CDR1 SEHNR, CDR2 FQNEAQ (reference sequence). This CDR3 contains 14 residues. The V and J ends lost 11 bases and 9 bases, in that order; junction bases with no gene match: 13. Diagnoses were established using clinical symptoms, serum thyroxine and TRAb, thyroid ultrasound and orbital computed tomography. The sequenced sample consisted of peripheral blood or thyroid tissue (not recorded which). The V and J genes are TRBV7-9 and TRBJ1-6; TRBD1 aligns across 7 bases. The TCR originated in an adult woman with Graves' disease, either hyperthyroidism or ophthalmopathy (not recorded which). CDR3 sequence reads: CARGPSGGTSPLHF. DNA for the CDR3: TGTGCCCGTGGGCCGTCAGGGGGTACTTCACCCCTCCACTTT.